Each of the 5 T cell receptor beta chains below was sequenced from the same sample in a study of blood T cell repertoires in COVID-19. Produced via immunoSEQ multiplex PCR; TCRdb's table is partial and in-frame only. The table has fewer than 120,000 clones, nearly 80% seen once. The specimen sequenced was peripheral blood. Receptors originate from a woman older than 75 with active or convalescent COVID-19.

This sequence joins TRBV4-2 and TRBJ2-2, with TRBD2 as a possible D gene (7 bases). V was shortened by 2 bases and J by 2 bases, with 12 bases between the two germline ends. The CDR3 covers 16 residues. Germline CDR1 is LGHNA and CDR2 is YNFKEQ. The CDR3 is CASSQSWGGNTGELFF. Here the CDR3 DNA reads TGTGCCAGCAGCCAAAGCTGGGGGGGCAACACCGGGGAGCTGTTTTTT.

The CDR3 nucleotides are TGTGCCAGCAGTAACCAGGGGGGTTACTCCTACGAGCAGTACTTC. It yields the protein CASSNQGGYSYEQYF. The gene calls are TRBV28 and TRBJ2-7; perhaps TRBD1 as D (7 bases). This CDR3 contains 15 residues. Trimming shortened V by 5 bases and J by 0 bases, and 14 bases separated the two germline ends. Germline V CDR1 and CDR2: MDHEN, SYDVKM.

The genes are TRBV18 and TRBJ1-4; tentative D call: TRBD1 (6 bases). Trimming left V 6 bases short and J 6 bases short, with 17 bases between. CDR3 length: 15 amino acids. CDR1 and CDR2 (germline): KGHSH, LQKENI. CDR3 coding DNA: TGTGCCAGCTCTCCTACAGGGACGGGGCATGAAAAACTGTTTTTT. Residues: CASSPTGTGHEKLFF.

CDR3 loop: CASSLSLDRPNQPQHF. The CDR3, as DNA: TGTGCCAGCAGTTTATCCCTGGACAGGCCGAATCAGCCCCAGCATTTT. The genes are TRBV27 and TRBJ1-5; 7 bases are shared with TRBD1. J gave up 4 bases and V 0 bases, and 6 bases lay outside the gene matches. The CDR3 loop spans 16 amino acids. In germline, CDR1 is MNHEY, CDR2 SMNVEV (reference sequence).

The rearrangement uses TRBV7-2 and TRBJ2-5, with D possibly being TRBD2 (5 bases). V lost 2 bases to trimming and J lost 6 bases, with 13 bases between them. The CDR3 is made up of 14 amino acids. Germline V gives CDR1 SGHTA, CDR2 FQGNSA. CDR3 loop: CASSLSVAWKTQYF. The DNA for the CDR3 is TGTGCCAGCAGCTTAAGTGTAGCGTGGAAGACCCAGTACTTC.